This T cell receptor beta chain was recovered during a study of T-cell memory formation after mild COVID-19. As for the study in general: The TCR clusters were mostly specific to one donor.

Findings and limits, study-wide: Some clones that responded turned up in pre-infection memory, which suggests that cross-reactive memory joined in.

This clonotype was seen only a few times. What it binds is unknown. One entry per CDR3 protein, called by TCRdb with MiXCR from the 5' RACE reads. The sample includes 100,000 to 130,000 distinct CDR3 sequences, 18% of them seen just once. Sequencing input: PBMCs or a T cell subset sorted from them (not recorded which). This receptor was obtained from a man between 18 and 35 years old who had mild COVID-19 (a few samples of this study predate the infection). Cell type and time point are not known.

The chain's CDR3 is CASSPGQGRKFF. DNA for the CDR3: TGTGCCAGCAGTCCAGGACAGGGGCGAAAGTTCTTC. The rearrangement links TRBV12-3 or TRBV12-4 to TRBJ2-1; 9 positions match TRBD1. The J segment lost 14 bases and the V segment lost 5 bases, leaving 7 bases of the junction unmatched. The CDR3 has 12 residues.